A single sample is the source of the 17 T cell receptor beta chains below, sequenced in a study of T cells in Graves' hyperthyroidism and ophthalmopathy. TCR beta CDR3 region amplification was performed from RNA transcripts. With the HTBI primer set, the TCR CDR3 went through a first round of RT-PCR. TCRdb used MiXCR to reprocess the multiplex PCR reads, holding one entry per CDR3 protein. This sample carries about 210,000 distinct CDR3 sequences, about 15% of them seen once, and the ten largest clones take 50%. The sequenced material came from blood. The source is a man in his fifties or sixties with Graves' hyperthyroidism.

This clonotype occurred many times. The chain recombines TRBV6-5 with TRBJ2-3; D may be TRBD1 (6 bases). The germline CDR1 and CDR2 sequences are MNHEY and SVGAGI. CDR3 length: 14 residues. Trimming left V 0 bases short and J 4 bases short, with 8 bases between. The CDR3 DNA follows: TGTGCCAGCAGTTACTCCAGGGGAGCAGATACGCAGTATTTT. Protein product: CASSYSRGADTQYF.

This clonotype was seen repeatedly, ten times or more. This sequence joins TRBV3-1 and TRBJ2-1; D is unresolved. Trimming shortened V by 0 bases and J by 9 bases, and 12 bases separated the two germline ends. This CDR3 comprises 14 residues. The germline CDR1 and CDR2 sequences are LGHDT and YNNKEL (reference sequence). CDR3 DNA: TGTGCCAGCAGCCAAGATGCTCGAGCTCTTGAGCAGTTCTTC. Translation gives CASSQDARALEQFF.

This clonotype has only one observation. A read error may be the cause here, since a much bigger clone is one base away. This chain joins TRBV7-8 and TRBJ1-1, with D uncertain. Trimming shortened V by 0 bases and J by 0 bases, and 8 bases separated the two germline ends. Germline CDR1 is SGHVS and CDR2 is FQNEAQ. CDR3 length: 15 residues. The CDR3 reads CASSLAVNMNTEAFF. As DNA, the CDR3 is TGTGCCAGCAGCTTAGCAGTGAACATGAACACTGAAGCTTTCTTT.

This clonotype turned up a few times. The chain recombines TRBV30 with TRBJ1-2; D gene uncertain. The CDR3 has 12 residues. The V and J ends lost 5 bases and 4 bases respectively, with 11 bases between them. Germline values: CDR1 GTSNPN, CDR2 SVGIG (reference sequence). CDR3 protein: CAWARDLYGYTF. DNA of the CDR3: TGTGCCTGGGCAAGGGATCTCTATGGCTACACCTTC.

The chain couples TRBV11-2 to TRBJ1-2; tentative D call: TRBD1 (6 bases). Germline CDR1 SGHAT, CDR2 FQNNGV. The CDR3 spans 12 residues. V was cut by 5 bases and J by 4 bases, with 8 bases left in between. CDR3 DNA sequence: TGTGCCAGCAGCACAGGGATCTATGGCTACACCTTC. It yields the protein CASSTGIYGYTF.

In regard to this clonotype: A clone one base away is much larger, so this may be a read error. The CDR3 DNA sequence: TGTGCCATCAGTGAGTGGAACCCGAGGGGAGATCAGCCCCAGCATTTT. It specifies CAISEWNPRGDQPQHF. The chain has TRBV10-3 and TRBJ1-5; possible D gene TRBD1, 5 bases. The length of the CDR3 is 16 residues. Germline lookup yields CDR1 ENHRY and CDR2 SYGVKD. Trimming took off 1 base at V and 5 bases at J, with 15 bases between the two ends.

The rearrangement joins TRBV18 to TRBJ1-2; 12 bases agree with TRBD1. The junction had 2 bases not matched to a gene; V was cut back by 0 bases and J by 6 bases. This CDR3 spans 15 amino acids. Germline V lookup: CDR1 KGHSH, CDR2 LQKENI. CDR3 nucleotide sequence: TGTGCCAGCTCACCACCGGGACAGGGGGCGAATGGCTACACCTTC. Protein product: CASSPPGQGANGYTF.

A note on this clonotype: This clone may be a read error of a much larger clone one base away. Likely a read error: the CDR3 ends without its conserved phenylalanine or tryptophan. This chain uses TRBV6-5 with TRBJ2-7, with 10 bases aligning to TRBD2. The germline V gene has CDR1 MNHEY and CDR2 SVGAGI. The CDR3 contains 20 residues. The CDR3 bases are TGTGCCAGCAGTTACAGACTTACGTGGACTAGCGGAGAAACCTCCGACGAGCAGTACCTC. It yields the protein CASSYRLTWTSGETSDEQYL.

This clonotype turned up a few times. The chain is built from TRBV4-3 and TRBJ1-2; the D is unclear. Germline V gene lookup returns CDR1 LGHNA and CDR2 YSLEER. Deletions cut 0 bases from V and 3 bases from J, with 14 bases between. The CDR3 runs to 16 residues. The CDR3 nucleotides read TGCGCCAGCAGCCAAGATTGGCGAGGGAACGACTATGGCTACACCTTC. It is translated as CASSQDWRGNDYGYTF.

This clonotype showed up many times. The CDR3 protein is CASTQSGPSYNEQFF. CDR3 nucleotides: TGTGCCAGCACTCAGTCGGGCCCTTCCTACAATGAGCAGTTCTTC. The V gene is TRBV27, the J gene TRBJ2-1; D remains ambiguous. Germline-derived CDR1 and CDR2 are MNHEY and SMNVEV (reference sequence). The CDR3 extends over 15 amino acids. V lost 7 bases, J lost 1 base, and 14 bases lay in between.

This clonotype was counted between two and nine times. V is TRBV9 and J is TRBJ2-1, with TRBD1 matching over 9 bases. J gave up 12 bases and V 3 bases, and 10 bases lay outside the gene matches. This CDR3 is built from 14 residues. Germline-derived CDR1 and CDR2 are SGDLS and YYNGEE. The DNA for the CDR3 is TGTGCCAGCAGCGCCGGCGGACAGGGGACGGGGCAGTTCTTC. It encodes CASSAGGQGTGQFF.

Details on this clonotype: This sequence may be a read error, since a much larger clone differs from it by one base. The CDR3 bases are TGTGCCAGCGGTAGACAGGGAGCGGGCGAGCAGTTCTTC. This gives the protein CASGRQGAGEQFF. The chain combines TRBV2 with TRBJ2-1; D possibly corresponds to TRBD1 (7 bases). Trimming stripped 8 bases from V and 10 bases from J, with 18 bases between. Germline loops: CDR1 SNHLY, CDR2 FYNNEI. This CDR3 spans 13 amino acids.

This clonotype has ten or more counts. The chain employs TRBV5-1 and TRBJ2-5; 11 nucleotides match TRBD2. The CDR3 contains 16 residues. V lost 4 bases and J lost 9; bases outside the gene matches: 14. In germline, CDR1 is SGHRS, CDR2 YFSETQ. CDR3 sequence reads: CASSNGGLAALGAQYF. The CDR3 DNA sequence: TGCGCCAGCAGCAATGGGGGACTAGCGGCCTTGGGGGCCCAGTACTTC.

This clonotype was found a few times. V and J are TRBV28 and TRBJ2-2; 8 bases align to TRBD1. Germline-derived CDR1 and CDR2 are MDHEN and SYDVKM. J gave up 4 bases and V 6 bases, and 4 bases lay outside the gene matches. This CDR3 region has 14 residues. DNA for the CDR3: TGTGCCAGCAGCTCAGGGGGCGTCACCGGGGAGCTGTTTTTT. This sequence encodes CASSSGGVTGELFF.

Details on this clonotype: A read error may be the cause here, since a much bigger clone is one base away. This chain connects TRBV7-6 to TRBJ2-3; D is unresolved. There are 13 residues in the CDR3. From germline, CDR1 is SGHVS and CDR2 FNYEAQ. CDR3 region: CAGSLALGDTQYF. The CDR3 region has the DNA TGTGCCGGCAGCTTAGCCCTTGGAGATACGCAGTATTTT. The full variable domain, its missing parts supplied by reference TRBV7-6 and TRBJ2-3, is GAGVSQSPRYKVTKRGQDVALRCDPISGHVSLYWYRQALGQGPEFLTYFNYEAQQDKSGLPNDRFSAERPEGSISTLTIQRTEQRDSAMYRCAGSLALGDTQYFGPGTRLTVL.

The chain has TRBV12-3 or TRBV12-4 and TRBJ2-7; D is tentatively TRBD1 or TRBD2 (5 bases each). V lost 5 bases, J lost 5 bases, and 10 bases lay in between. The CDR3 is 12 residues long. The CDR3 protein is CASSRGWDEQYF. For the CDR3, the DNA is TGTGCCAGCAGTCGGGGCTGGGACGAGCAGTACTTC.

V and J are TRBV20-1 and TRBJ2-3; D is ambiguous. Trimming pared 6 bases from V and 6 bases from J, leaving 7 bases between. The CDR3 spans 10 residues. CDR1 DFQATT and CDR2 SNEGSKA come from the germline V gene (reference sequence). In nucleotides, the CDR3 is TGCAGTGCCGTGGTTGATACGCAGTATTTT. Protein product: CSAVVDTQYF.